This T cell receptor (beta chain) comes out of a study of patients and donors after allogeneic stem cell transplantation. CDR3 length: 14 amino acids. Trimming pared 7 bases from V and 4 bases from J, leaving 17 bases between. Germline CDR1 MNHEY, CDR2 SVGEGT. TCRdb analysed the RT-PCR reads with MiXCR anew, one entry per CDR3 protein. The sample carries approximately 210,000 distinct CDR3 sequences, approximately 41% recorded once. The J gene is TRBJ2-7, the V gene TRBV6-2 or TRBV6-3; D tentatively fits TRBD1 or TRBD2 (6 bases each). The TCR originated in a human donor who was either an allogeneic HSCT recipient or a stem cell or donor lymphocyte infusion donor (not recorded which). It is not recorded whose cells these are; they may come from a transplant donor. The source material was blood, either unsorted or a sorted T cell fraction (not recorded which). In DNA form, the CDR3 reads TGTGCCAGCACCCCGCCGGGGGCTGCATACGAGCAGTACTTC. It is translated as CASTPPGAAYEQYF.